This T cell receptor beta chain emerged from a study of T-cell reconstitution after alpha-beta-depleted transplantation in children. The authors prepared the TCRbeta library with unique molecular identifiers. TCRdb ran MiXCR on the PCR reads and lists one entry per CDR3 protein. Counted here are about 470,000 distinct CDR3 sequences, 43% occurring once; the ten biggest clones make up 27%. This CDR3 is built from 15 residues. CDR1 LGHNA and CDR2 YNFKEQ come from the germline V gene. Unmatched junction bases numbered 5, after V lost 3 bases and J lost 1 base. The material was PBMCs, obtained before TCRalphabeta/CD19-depleted stem cell transplant. The chain joins TRBV4-2 to TRBJ2-5, with 7 bases matching TRBD1. This clonotype was obtained from a girl aged 2 to 10 with aplastic anemia, due to receive a stem cell transplant. The CDR3 DNA sequence: TGTGCCAGCAGCCACCTATGGGACAGCCAAGAGACCCAGTACTTC. The encoded protein is CASSHLWDSQETQYF.